What follows are 23 T cell receptor beta chains derived from one specimen sequenced in a study of cytomegalovirus exposure and HLA in healthy donors. TCRdb's table, derived via immunoSEQ multiplex PCR, lists solely in-frame clones and lacks some. The table shows roughly 64,000 clones, with 85% to 95% occurring only once. The specimen was PBMCs. Every receptor here comes from a woman under 30 in good health and CMV-seropositive.

The J gene is TRBJ1-2, the V gene TRBV5-4; tentatively, D is TRBD1 (6 bases). Looked up from germline, CDR1 is SGHNT and CDR2 is YYREEE (reference sequence). The V and J ends lost 4 bases and 3 bases respectively, with 13 bases between them. The CDR3 sequence is 14 residues long. CDR3 in DNA: TGTGCCAGCAGCCTGGAGGGGGGGGACTATGGCTACACCTTC. Protein product: CASSLEGGDYGYTF. Based on the CDR3 plus reference TRBV5-4 and TRBJ1-2, the full variable domain is ETGVTQSPTHLIKTRGQQVTLRCSSQSGHNTVSWYQQALGQGPQFIFQYYREEENGRGNFPPRFSGLQFPNYSSELNVNALELDDSALYLCASSLEGGDYGYTFGSGTRLTVV.

This sequence joins TRBV27 and TRBJ1-1, with D tentatively TRBD1 (6 bases). V shed 7 bases and J shed 7 bases, with 16 bases lying between them. Germline V gene data show CDR1 as MNHEY and CDR2 as SMNVEV (reference sequence). There are 13 residues in the CDR3. CDR3 residues: CASKNRVTYEAFF. In DNA form, the CDR3 reads TGTGCCAGCAAGAACAGGGTCACTTATGAAGCTTTCTTT.

This rearrangement joins TRBV6-5 to TRBJ2-7; perhaps TRBD2 as D (5 bases). The germline V gene encodes CDR1 MNHEY and CDR2 SVGAGI. There are 15 residues in the CDR3. The V end lost 0 bases, the J end lost 8 bases, and 17 bases lay between the germline ends. The CDR3 sequence is CASSYSNERRLKQYF. The CDR3 DNA reads as TGTGCCAGCAGTTACTCGAATGAGCGGCGTCTCAAGCAGTACTTC.

The chain recombines TRBV21-1 with TRBJ2-7; TRBD1, the D gene given by the table, was not confirmed from the DNA. TRBV21-1 represents a pseudogene. The CDR3 runs to 16 residues. CDR3 sequence (DNA): TGTGCCAGCAGCACTCCCGGGACAGGGGGCCGAGTCGAGCAGTACTTC. This encodes CASSTPGTGGRVEQYF.

The CDR3 nucleotides are TGTGCCAGCAGCTTAGCGCAGGGACAGGCCTACGAGCAGTACTTC. It specifies CASSLAQGQAYEQYF. The chain uses TRBV7-6 and TRBJ2-7; 8 bases agree with TRBD1. CDR3 length: 15 amino acids. The germline CDR1 and CDR2 sequences are SGHVS and FNYEAQ. After removal of 0 bases from V and 2 bases from J, the junction contained 3 bases not matched to a gene.

V and J are TRBV9 and TRBJ2-7, with a weak D call TRBD2 (6 bases). The CDR3 has 14 residues. Looked up from germline, CDR1 is SGDLS and CDR2 is YYNGEE. The germline V and J ends were trimmed by 0 bases and 3 bases, with 10 bases remaining between them. The CDR3 DNA reads as TGTGCCAGCAGCGTAGGCGGGATGGACTACGAGCAGTACTTC. Its protein is CASSVGGMDYEQYF.

This chain links TRBV2 with TRBJ2-2; the D gene is possibly TRBD1 (6 bases). With 4 bases removed from V and 4 bases from J, the gap between germline ends came to 13 bases. Germline V gene sequence: CDR1 SNHLY, CDR2 FYNNEI. This CDR3 contains 15 residues. The CDR3: CASSGGLVVTGELFF. CDR3 nucleotide sequence: TGTGCCAGCAGTGGGGGGCTCGTCGTCACCGGGGAGCTGTTTTTT.

CDR3 sequence (DNA): TGTGCCAGCAGCCCACACTACGAGCAGTACTTC. Protein: CASSPHYEQYF. V gene TRBV21-1 combines with J gene TRBJ2-7; the table's D gene call, TRBD1, was not cross checked with the DNA. TRBV21-1 is deemed a pseudogene. This CDR3 is 11 amino acids long.

The chain couples TRBV18 to TRBJ2-2, with 8 bases fitting TRBD1. The CDR3 totals 21 residues. CDR1 is KGHSH, CDR2 LQKENI, per germline. V lost 5 bases, J lost 2 bases, and 22 bases stayed unmatched. CDR3 amino acids: CASSSRELRGPPRPNTGELFF. The CDR3 nucleotides read TGTGCCAGCTCATCCCGAGAACTCAGGGGGCCACCTCGACCCAACACCGGGGAGCTGTTTTTT. Complete variable domain (other parts from reference TRBV18 and TRBJ2-2): NAGVMQNPRHLVRRRGQEARLRCSPMKGHSHVYWYRQLPEEGLKFMVYLQKENIIDESGMPKERFSAEFPKEGPSILRIQQVVRGDSAAYFCASSSRELRGPPRPNTGELFFGEGSRLTVL.

This rearrangement joins TRBV5-4 to TRBJ1-1; the match to TRBD1 covers 11 bases. Germline lookup yields CDR1 SGHNT and CDR2 YYREEE (reference sequence). The CDR3 consists of 15 residues. J lost 1 base, V lost 4 bases, and 3 bases had no gene match. In nucleotides, the CDR3 is TGTGCCAGCAGCCGTGGGACAGGGGGGAACACTGAAGCTTTCTTT. As protein: CASSRGTGGNTEAFF. The entire variable domain, with the rest obtained from reference TRBV5-4 and TRBJ1-1, is as follows: ETGVTQSPTHLIKTRGQQVTLRCSSQSGHNTVSWYQQALGQGPQFIFQYYREEENGRGNFPPRFSGLQFPNYSSELNVNALELDDSALYLCASSRGTGGNTEAFFGQGTRLTVV.

The chain links TRBV7-9 to TRBJ1-4; unclear D gene. CDR1 and CDR2 (germline): SEHNR, FQNEAQ (reference sequence). There are 14 residues in the CDR3. Trimming cost V 5 bases and J 7 bases, with 14 bases left between them. The DNA of the CDR3 is TGTGCCAGCAGCCCGGAGGAGGTCTTTGAAAAACTGTTTTTT. Protein sequence: CASSPEEVFEKLFF.

This clone was seen a single time. V usage is TRBV5-4 and J usage is TRBJ2-7; 9 nucleotides line up with TRBD2. Unmatched junction bases numbered 16, after V lost 3 bases and J lost 3 bases. The V gene's germline CDR1 is SGHNT and CDR2 YYREEE (reference sequence). This CDR3 has 18 residues. CDR3 loop: CASSSYPHWREGRYEQYF. The CDR3 DNA reads as TGTGCCAGCAGCTCATATCCTCACTGGCGGGAGGGCCGCTACGAGCAGTACTTC. Variable domain in full (rest from reference TRBV5-4 and TRBJ2-7): ETGVTQSPTHLIKTRGQQVTLRCSSQSGHNTVSWYQQALGQGPQFIFQYYREEENGRGNFPPRFSGLQFPNYSSELNVNALELDDSALYLCASSSYPHWREGRYEQYFGPGTRLTVT.

Here the CDR3 reads CAWTGGGDQPQHF. The CDR3 DNA is TGTGCCTGGACGGGGGGTGGGGATCAGCCCCAGCATTTT. The chain uses TRBV30 and TRBJ1-5, with D perhaps matching TRBD1 (5 bases). This CDR3 has 13 residues. V gave up 4 bases and J gave up 5 bases, with 12 bases separating them. Germline V gene data show CDR1 as GTSNPN and CDR2 as SVGIG (reference sequence). The full variable domain, in which reference TRBV30 and TRBJ1-5 provide the parts outside the CDR3, is SQTIHQWPATLVQPVGSPLSLECTVEGTSNPNLYWYRQAAGRGLQLLFYSVGIGQISSEVPQNLSASRPQDRQFILSSKKLLLSDSGFYLCAWTGGGDQPQHFGDGTRLSIL.

This sequence joins TRBV5-1 and TRBJ2-1, with 8 bases lining up with TRBD1. The CDR3 covers 15 residues. With V trimmed by 4 bases and J by 6 bases, 9 bases remained unmatched. Germline CDR1 SGHRS, CDR2 YFSETQ. In DNA, the CDR3 is TGCGCCAGCAGCACGACCGGGACAGGTATCAATGAGCAGTTCTTC. Amino acids: CASSTTGTGINEQFF.

The J gene is TRBJ1-1, the V gene TRBV10-3; D possibly corresponds to TRBD1 (5 bases). Trimming left V 5 bases short and J 5 bases short, with 15 bases between. Germline CDR1 is ENHRY and CDR2 is SYGVKD. The CDR3 contains 14 residues. The CDR3 DNA reads as TGTGCCATCAGTAAGGGGAGGGAAAAAACTGAAGCTTTCTTT. Its protein is CAISKGREKTEAFF.

The V gene is TRBV23-1, the J gene TRBJ2-4; no firm D call. TRBV23-1 is flagged as an ORF with uncertain function. There are 15 residues in the CDR3. V was clipped by 1 base and J by 6 bases, with 13 bases between them. The CDR3: CASSQYGPTRNIQYF. DNA of the CDR3: TGCGCCAGCAGTCAATATGGGCCGACAAGAAACATTCAGTACTTC.

This clone was seen only once. The chain links TRBV20-1 to TRBJ1-2, with D unclear. Deletions cut 7 bases from V and 8 bases from J, with 14 bases between. This CDR3 region has 11 residues. Germline CDR1 DFQATT, CDR2 SNEGSKA (reference sequence). CDR3 protein: CSVGGGAGYTF. DNA for the CDR3: TGCAGTGTTGGTGGTGGTGCGGGCTACACCTTC.

The chain recombines TRBV5-1 with TRBJ2-7; D is perhaps TRBD2 (6 bases). CDR3 length: 15 residues. Deletions cut 4 bases from V and 2 bases from J, with 16 bases between. The germline CDR1 and CDR2 sequences are SGHRS and YFSETQ. As DNA, the CDR3 is TGCGCCAGCAGCCGAACGGGACTGGCACCCTACGAGCAGTACTTC. Its protein is CASSRTGLAPYEQYF.

The rearrangement links TRBV23-1 to TRBJ2-4; TRBD1 is a possible D gene (5 bases). TRBV23-1 is recorded as an ORF, its role being uncertain. This CDR3 region has 16 residues. The V end was cut by 7 bases, the J end by 3 bases, with 19 bases between. CDR3 DNA sequence: TGCGCCAGCATTTCAAGGGGCCCCCTGGGCAAAAACATTCAGTACTTC. Translating it yields CASISRGPLGKNIQYF.

The chain is built from TRBV5-1 and TRBJ2-7; a weak D match, TRBD2 (5 bases). Trimming took off 0 bases at V and 5 bases at J, with 9 bases between the two ends. The CDR3 is 13 residues long. Germline V lookup: CDR1 SGHRS, CDR2 YFSETQ. The CDR3 sequence is CASSLGGGNEQYF. In nucleotides, the CDR3 is TGCGCCAGCAGCTTGGGTGGAGGCAACGAGCAGTACTTC.

This clone came up once. The chain couples TRBV2 to TRBJ2-1, with 7 bases identical to TRBD1. Germline V gene data show CDR1 as SNHLY and CDR2 as FYNNEI. This CDR3 comprises 14 residues. Losses at the gene ends were 7 bases for V and 3 bases for J; bases not matched to a gene: 6. In DNA form, the CDR3 reads TGTGCCAGCAAATCGACAGGGTTCTACAATGAGCAGTTCTTC. This gives the protein CASKSTGFYNEQFF.

The V gene is TRBV7-2, the J gene TRBJ2-5; D is unresolved. This CDR3 spans 12 amino acids. Germline CDR1 and CDR2: SGHTA and FQGNSA. Trimming removed 3 bases at V and 7 bases at J, with 9 bases between. The CDR3 protein is CASSLPLGTQYF. CDR3 nucleotide sequence: TGTGCCAGCAGCTTGCCGCTCGGGACCCAGTACTTC. The entire variable domain, with the rest obtained from reference TRBV7-2 and TRBJ2-5, is as follows: GAGVSQSPSNKVTEKGKDVELRCDPISGHTALYWYRQSLGQGLEFLIYFQGNSAPDKSGLPSDRFSAERTGGSVSTLTIQRTQQEDSAVYLCASSLPLGTQYFGPGTRLLVL.

This clone came up once. This sequence joins TRBV19 and TRBJ2-5; 11 bases map to TRBD1. Germline CDR1 is LNHDA and CDR2 is SQIVND (reference sequence). Trimming cost V 5 bases and J 3 bases; bases outside gene matches: 5. This CDR3 spans 15 amino acids. The CDR3 DNA follows: TGTGCCAGTAGTTGGGACAGGGGGATCGAAGAGACCCAGTACTTC. Its translation: CASSWDRGIEETQYF.